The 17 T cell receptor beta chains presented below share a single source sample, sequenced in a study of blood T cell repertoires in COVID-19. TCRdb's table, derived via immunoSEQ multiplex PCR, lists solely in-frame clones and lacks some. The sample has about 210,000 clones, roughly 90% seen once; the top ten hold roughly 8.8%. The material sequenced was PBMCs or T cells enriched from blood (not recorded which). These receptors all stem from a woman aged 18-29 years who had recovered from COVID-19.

CDR3 sequence (DNA): TGTGCCAGTAGTACGGCGGGGGTCGGCTACACCTTC. It yields the protein CASSTAGVGYTF. This chain connects TRBV19 to TRBJ1-2, with a weak D call TRBD1 (5 bases). Trimming stripped 4 bases from V and 8 bases from J, with 11 bases between. CDR3 length: 12 residues. Per the germline V gene, CDR1 is LNHDA and CDR2 is SQIVND (reference sequence). The full variable domain, completed using reference TRBV19 and TRBJ1-2, is DGGITQSPKYLFRKEGQNVTLSCEQNLNHDAMYWYRQDPGQGLRLIYYSQIVNDFQKGDIAEGYSVSREKKESFPLTVTSAQKNPTAFYLCASSTAGVGYTFGSGTRLTVV.

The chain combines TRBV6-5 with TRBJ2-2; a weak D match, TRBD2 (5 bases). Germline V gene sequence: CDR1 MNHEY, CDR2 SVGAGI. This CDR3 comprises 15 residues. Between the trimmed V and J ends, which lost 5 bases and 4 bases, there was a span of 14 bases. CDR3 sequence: CASSPGREPTGELFF. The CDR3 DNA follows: TGTGCCAGCAGTCCCGGACGGGAACCCACCGGGGAGCTGTTTTTT.

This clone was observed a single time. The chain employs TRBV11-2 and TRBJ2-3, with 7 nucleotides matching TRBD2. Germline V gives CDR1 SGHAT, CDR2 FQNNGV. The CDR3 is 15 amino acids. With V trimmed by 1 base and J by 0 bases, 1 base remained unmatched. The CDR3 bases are TGTGCCAGCAGCTTAGTGGGGGGGAGCACAGATACGCAGTATTTT. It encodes CASSLVGGSTDTQYF.

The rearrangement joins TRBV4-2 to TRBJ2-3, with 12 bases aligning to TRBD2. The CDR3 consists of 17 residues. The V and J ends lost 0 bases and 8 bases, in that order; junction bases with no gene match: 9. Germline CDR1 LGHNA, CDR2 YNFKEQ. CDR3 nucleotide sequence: TGTGCCAGCAGCCAAGATTTAGAACTAGCGGGGGGACCTACGCAGTATTTT. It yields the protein CASSQDLELAGGPTQYF.

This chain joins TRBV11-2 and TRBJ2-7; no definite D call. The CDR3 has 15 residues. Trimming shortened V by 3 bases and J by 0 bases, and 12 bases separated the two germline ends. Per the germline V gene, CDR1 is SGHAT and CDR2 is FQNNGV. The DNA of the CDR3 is TGTGCCAGCAGCTTGCTGACAACCAGCTCCTACGAGCAGTACTTC. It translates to CASSLLTTSSYEQYF.

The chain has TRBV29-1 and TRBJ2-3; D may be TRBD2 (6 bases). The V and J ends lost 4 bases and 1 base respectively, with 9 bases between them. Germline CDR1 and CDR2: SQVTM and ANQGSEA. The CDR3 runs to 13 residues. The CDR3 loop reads CSVGGGGTDTQYF. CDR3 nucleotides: TGCAGCGTTGGTGGCGGGGGCACAGATACGCAGTATTTT.

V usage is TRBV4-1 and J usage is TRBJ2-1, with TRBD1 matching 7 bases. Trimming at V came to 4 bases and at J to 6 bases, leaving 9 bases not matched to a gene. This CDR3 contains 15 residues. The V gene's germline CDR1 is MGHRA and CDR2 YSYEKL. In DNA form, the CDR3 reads TGCGCCAGCAGCCGCTTAGACAGGGCTCGCAATGAGCAGTTCTTC. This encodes CASSRLDRARNEQFF.

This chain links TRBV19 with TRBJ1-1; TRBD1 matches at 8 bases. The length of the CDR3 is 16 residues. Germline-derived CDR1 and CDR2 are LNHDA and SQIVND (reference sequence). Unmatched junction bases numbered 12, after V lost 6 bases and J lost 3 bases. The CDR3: CASRKGQGITDTEAFF. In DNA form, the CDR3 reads TGTGCCAGTAGGAAAGGACAGGGAATCACGGACACTGAAGCTTTCTTT.

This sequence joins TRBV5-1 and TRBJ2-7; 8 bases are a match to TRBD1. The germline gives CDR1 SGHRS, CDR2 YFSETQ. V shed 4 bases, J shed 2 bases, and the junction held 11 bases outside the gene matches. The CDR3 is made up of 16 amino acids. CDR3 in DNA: TGCGCCAGCAGCACCTCCGGACAGGGTAATCCCTACGAGCAGTACTTC. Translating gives CASSTSGQGNPYEQYF.

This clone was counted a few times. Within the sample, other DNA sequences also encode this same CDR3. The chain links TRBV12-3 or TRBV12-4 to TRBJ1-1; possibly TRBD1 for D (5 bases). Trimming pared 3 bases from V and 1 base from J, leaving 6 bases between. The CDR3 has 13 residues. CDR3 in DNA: TGTGCCAGCAGTTTGCAGGGGAACACTGAAGCTTTCTTT. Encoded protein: CASSLQGNTEAFF.

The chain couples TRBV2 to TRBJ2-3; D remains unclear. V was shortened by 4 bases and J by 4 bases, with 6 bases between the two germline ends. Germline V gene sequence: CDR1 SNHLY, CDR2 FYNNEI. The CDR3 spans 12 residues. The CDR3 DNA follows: TGTGCCAGCAGTGGCCTACCAGATACGCAGTATTTT. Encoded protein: CASSGLPDTQYF.

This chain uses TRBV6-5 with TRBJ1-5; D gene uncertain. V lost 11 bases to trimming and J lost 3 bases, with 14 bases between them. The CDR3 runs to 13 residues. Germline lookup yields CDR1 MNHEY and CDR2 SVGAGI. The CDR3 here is CACGLRLNQPQHF. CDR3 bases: TGTGCCTGCGGACTGCGCCTCAATCAGCCCCAGCATTTT.

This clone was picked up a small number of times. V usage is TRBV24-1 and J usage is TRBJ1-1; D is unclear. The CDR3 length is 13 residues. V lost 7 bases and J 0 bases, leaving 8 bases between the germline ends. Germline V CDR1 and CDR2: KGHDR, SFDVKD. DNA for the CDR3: TGTGCCACCAGGCGGGAGATGAACACTGAAGCTTTCTTT. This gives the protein CATRREMNTEAFF.

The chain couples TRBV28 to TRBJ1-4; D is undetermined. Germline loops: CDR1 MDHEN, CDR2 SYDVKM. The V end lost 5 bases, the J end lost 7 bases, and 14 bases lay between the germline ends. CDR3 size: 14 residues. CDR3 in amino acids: CASSPLASIEKLFF. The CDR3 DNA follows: TGTGCCAGCAGTCCGCTCGCGTCGATTGAAAAACTGTTTTTT.

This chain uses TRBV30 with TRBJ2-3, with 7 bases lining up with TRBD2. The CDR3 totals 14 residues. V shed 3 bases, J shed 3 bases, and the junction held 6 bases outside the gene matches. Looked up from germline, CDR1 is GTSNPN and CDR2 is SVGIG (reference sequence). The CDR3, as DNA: TGTGCCTGGAGGGGACTATTGGTTACAGATACGCAGTATTTT. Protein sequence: CAWRGLLVTDTQYF.

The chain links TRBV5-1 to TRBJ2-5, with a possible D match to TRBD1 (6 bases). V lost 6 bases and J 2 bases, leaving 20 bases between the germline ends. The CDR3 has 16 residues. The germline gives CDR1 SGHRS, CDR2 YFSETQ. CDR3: CASTLGLAGAQETQYF. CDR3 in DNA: TGCGCCAGCACCCTAGGCTTGGCAGGGGCGCAAGAGACCCAGTACTTC.

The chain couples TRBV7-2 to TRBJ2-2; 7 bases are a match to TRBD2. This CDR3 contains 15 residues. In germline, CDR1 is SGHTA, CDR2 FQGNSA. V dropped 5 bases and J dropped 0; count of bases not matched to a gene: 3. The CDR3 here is CASSRDYTNTGELFF. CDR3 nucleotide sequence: TGTGCCAGCAGCCGGGACTATACGAACACCGGGGAGCTGTTTTTT. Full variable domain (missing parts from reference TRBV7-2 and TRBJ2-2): GAGVSQSPSNKVTEKGKDVELRCDPISGHTALYWYRQSLGQGLEFLIYFQGNSAPDKSGLPSDRFSAERTGGSVSTLTIQRTQQEDSAVYLCASSRDYTNTGELFFGEGSRLTVL.